Listed below are T cell receptor beta chains from one sample, sequenced in a study of blood T cell repertoires in COVID-19. Only in-frame clones appear in the TCRdb table, and some are missing; sequencing was by immunoSEQ multiplex PCR. The data contain roughly 180,000 clones, 60% to 85% of them singletons. Sequencing used peripheral blood. The receptors derive from a man aged 60-69 years with active or convalescent COVID-19. Each CDR3 is given without its conserved first and last residue.

V | CDR3
TRBV11-2 | ASSLVGTGEETQY
TRBV18 | ASSPRVRGGRTDTQY
TRBV6-5 | ASSITGLTPNGYT
TRBV19 | ASSMTSDEQY
TRBV28 | ASSFPKHLSGGSTDTQY
TRBV19 | ASSRLAGEETQY
TRBV5-1 | ASSQEGSYNSPLH
TRBV10-2 | ASSEIAGGEEEQY
TRBV24-1 | ATSARTGGMEPQH
TRBV28 | AIPSDRVENSPLH
TRBV7-3 | ASSSGLVGDNEQF
TRBV7-2 | ARGDEQF
TRBV28 | ASRSPTENYGYT
TRBV29-1 | SVGRGVTGELF
TRBV24-1 | ATRGTGEETQY
TRBV18 | ASSLGQGGVNEQF
TRBV7-2 | ASSLAAGPGNTIY
TRBV20-1 | SASGTPEAF
TRBV7-9 | ASSLVSGRVGEQF
TRBV27 | ASRQRAGHGDYSNQPQH
TRBV11-2 | ASFPRRTGELF
TRBV11-3 | ASSLGPGTGSEQF
TRBV10-2 | ASKEQGVGEAF
TRBV2 | ASSEGLARYEQY
TRBV28 | ASASDRVVQETQY